Each of the 4 T cell receptor beta chains below was sequenced from the same sample in a study of OX40 agonist ivuxolimab in advanced cancers. Method: immunoSEQ multiplex PCR; TCRdb's copy keeps in-frame clones and lacks some. The sample lists around 40,000 clones, around 86% seen once, with more than 13% in the top ten. The starting material was CD4+ or CD8+ T cells sorted from blood, obtained in a trial of the OX40 agonist ivuxolimab. The source of these receptors is an adult with an advanced solid tumor such as melanoma, head and neck, liver or kidney cancer.

V is TRBV2 and J is TRBJ1-2; D may be TRBD1 (5 bases). V lost 3 bases and J lost 2, with 7 bases in between. This CDR3 comprises 13 residues. Germline CDR1 and CDR2: SNHLY and FYNNEI. CDR3 nucleotide sequence: TGTGCCAGCAGTGAGTACAGGAACTATGGCTACACCTTC. Residues: CASSEYRNYGYTF. The whole variable domain, filled in from reference TRBV2 and TRBJ1-2, reads EPEVTQTPSHQVTQMGQEVILRCVPISNHLYFYWYRQILGQKVEFLVSFYNNEISEKSEIFDDQFSVERPDGSNFTLKIRSTKLEDSAMYFCASSEYRNYGYTFGSGTRLTVV.

This sequence joins TRBV28 and TRBJ1-1, with 11 bases that match TRBD1. The CDR3 sequence is 18 residues long. V shed 6 bases, J shed 4 bases, and the junction held 16 bases outside the gene matches. Germline CDR1 is MDHEN and CDR2 is SYDVKM. DNA of the CDR3: TGTGCCAGCAGCTCTACCACCGGGACAGGGGGAGGTGGCACTGAAGCTTTCTTT. Amino acid sequence: CASSSTTGTGGGGTEAFF.

J is TRBJ2-1 and V is TRBV30; D unclear. Per the germline V gene, CDR1 is GTSNPN and CDR2 is SVGIG (reference sequence). The CDR3 is 17 amino acids. Trimming took off 1 base at V and 0 bases at J, with 16 bases between the two ends. CDR3 nucleotides: TGTGCCTGGAGTGGGACCCTCGCCCCTAGCTCCTACAATGAGCAGTTCTTC. It specifies CAWSGTLAPSSYNEQFF.

The chain recombines TRBV6-5 with TRBJ2-1; D gene unclear. CDR3 length: 14 amino acids. Germline CDR1 reads MNHEY; CDR2 reads SVGAGI. Trimming removed 4 bases from V and 4 bases from J, with 11 bases in between. The CDR3 bases are TGTGCCAGCAGTTTGACGCTACCTTACAATGAGCAGTTCTTC. This gives the protein CASSLTLPYNEQFF.